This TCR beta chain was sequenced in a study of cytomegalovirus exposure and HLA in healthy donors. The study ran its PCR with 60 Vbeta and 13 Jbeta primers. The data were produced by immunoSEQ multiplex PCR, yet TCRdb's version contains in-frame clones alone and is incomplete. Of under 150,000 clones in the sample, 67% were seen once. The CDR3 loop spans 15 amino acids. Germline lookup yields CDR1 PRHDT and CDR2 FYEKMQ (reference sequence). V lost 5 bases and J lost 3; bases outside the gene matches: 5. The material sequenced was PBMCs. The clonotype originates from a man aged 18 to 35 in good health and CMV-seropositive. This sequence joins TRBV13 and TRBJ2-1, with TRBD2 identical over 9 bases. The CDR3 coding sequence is TGTGCCAGCAGCGTTCGGACTAGCGTCTACAATGAGCAGTTCTTC. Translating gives CASSVRTSVYNEQFF.